This T cell receptor (beta chain) was captured in a study of human T cells and chemical hapten exposure. Points from the study as a whole: TCRs above 1 in 1000 frequency stayed constant with DPC sensitization.

Between the trimmed V and J ends, which lost 6 bases and 3 bases, there was a span of 6 bases. CDR1 is MNHEY and CDR2 is SVGAGI in the germline V gene. The CDR3 runs to 11 residues. Regarding this clonotype: Antigen: not known.

The library attached unique molecular identifiers to individual cDNA molecules. TCRdb independently ran MiXCR on the RACE reads; one entry per CDR3 protein. The profile shows some 170,000 distinct CDR3 sequences, more than 20% of them singletons. Time point reported: patch test 1, 2 weeks after DPC sensitization. Specified treatment: therapeutic diphenylcyclopropenone sensitization with weekly scalp DPC. The V gene is TRBV6-5, the J gene TRBJ2-7; D gene unclear. The input for sequencing was whole blood, taken in connection with sensitization to the hapten diphenylcyclopropenone (DPC). The TCR was taken from a woman aged 45-65 years with alopecia areata. Some clones in this sample may be carry-over from other donors' samples. The DNA for the CDR3 is TGTGCCAGCAGCTCTCTCTACGAGCAGTACTTC. It specifies CASSSLYEQYF.